The 24 T cell receptor beta chains presented below share a single source sample, sequenced in a study of metastatic and nonmetastatic thyroid tumors. From the PCR reads, TCRdb re-called clones with MiXCR. The sample has some 18,000 clones, roughly 36% seen once. Each patient went into thyroid surgery without having received any treatment. Input material: tumor tissue. The receptor set was obtained from a male donor with papillary thyroid cancer or a benign thyroid nodule (not recorded which). Some clones in this sample may be carry-over from other donors' samples.

By share, this clone ranks as medium-sized. This chain uses TRBV30 with TRBJ2-6; 9 bases agree with TRBD2. With 3 bases clipped from V and 4 bases from J, the junction kept 10 bases outside the gene matches. The germline V gene encodes CDR1 GTSNPN and CDR2 SVGIG (reference sequence). The CDR3 contains 17 residues. DNA for the CDR3: TGTGCCTGGAGGGTAGCGGGAGCGAGATCCGGGGCCAACGTCCTGACTTTC. This encodes CAWRVAGARSGANVLTF.

This clone appeared many times. This chain uses TRBV5-8 with TRBJ2-3, with 7 nucleotides matching TRBD2. Unmatched junction bases numbered 4, after V lost 0 bases and J lost 0 bases. Germline V gene data show CDR1 as SGHTS and CDR2 as YDEGEE. This CDR3 is 16 amino acids long. The CDR3 DNA reads TGTGCCAGCAGCTTGGGACTAGCCACTAGCACAGATACGCAGTATTTT. Residues: CASSLGLATSTDTQYF.

In its sample, this clone is medium-sized. The rearrangement uses TRBV12-3 or TRBV12-4 and TRBJ2-7, with D uncertain. V was cut by 6 bases and J by 6 bases, with 9 bases left in between. The CDR3 runs 11 residues. The CDR3 sequence is CASSRSLEQYF. In nucleotides, the CDR3 is TGTGCCAGCAGCCGCTCACTCGAGCAGTACTTC.

As DNA, the CDR3 is TGTGCCAGCTCAAGGGGCTGCAGCTCCTACGAGCAGTACTTC. Amino acids: CASSRGCSSYEQYF. This chain connects TRBV18 to TRBJ2-7, with a weak D call TRBD1 (5 bases). V was clipped by 5 bases and J by 0 bases, with 11 bases between them. CDR3 size: 14 residues. The germline V gene has CDR1 KGHSH and CDR2 LQKENI.

This clone was seen repeatedly, ten times or more. The chain joins TRBV12-3 or TRBV12-4 to TRBJ1-1, with D uncertain. V was trimmed by 8 bases and J by 1 base, leaving 8 bases between them. There are 12 residues in the CDR3. The CDR3: CASGTANTEAFF. The DNA for the CDR3 is TGTGCCAGCGGCACAGCGAACACTGAAGCTTTCTTT.

This clone is medium-sized (0.01 to 0.1%) in the sample. V gene TRBV6-6 combines with J gene TRBJ2-1; 12 bases match TRBD2. Germline V gene data show CDR1 as MNHNY and CDR2 as SVGAGI (reference sequence). V was pared by 6 bases and J by 3 bases, with 15 bases of the junction left unmatched. CDR3 length equals 19 residues. DNA for the CDR3: TGTGCCAGCAGCCCTCGACTAGCGGGAGAGGGGGGGCTCTACAATGAGCAGTTCTTC. Protein: CASSPRLAGEGGLYNEQFF.

This clone was counted once. The rearrangement uses TRBV27 and TRBJ1-6; 11 bases match TRBD1. There are 21 residues in the CDR3. From germline, CDR1 is MNHEY and CDR2 SMNVEV (reference sequence). The V segment lost 0 bases and the J segment 8 bases; nucleotides outside the gene matches: 18. The CDR3 coding sequence is TGTGCCAGCAGTTTATCCTCCCTCGGGACAGGGGGAATCATCTCCCATTCACCCCTCCACTTT. Translating gives CASSLSSLGTGGIISHSPLHF.

This clone has ten or more counts. The gene calls are TRBV15 and TRBJ2-5; 9 nucleotides align to TRBD1. Germline V lookup: CDR1 LNHNV, CDR2 YYDKDF (reference sequence). V lost 0 bases and J lost 5; bases outside the gene matches: 4. The CDR3 has 15 residues. The CDR3 region is CATSREQGALETQYF. The CDR3, as DNA: TGTGCCACCAGCAGAGAACAGGGGGCTTTGGAGACCCAGTACTTC.

This clone was recorded at least ten times. A much larger clone differs from this one at a single base, so this may be a read error. The V and J genes are TRBV6-1 and TRBJ2-1, with D uncertain. The CDR3 length is 15 residues. CDR1 MNHNS and CDR2 SASEGT come from the germline V gene. CDR3 region: CAGSFQRGVNNEQFF. CDR3 bases: TGTGCCGGCAGTTTCCAGCGTGGAGTAAACAATGAGCAGTTCTTC.

The chain joins TRBV7-9 to TRBJ1-5, with no clear D. Germline V gene data show CDR1 as SEHNR and CDR2 as FQNEAQ (reference sequence). The CDR3 sequence is 13 residues long. Trimming took off 1 base at V and 9 bases at J, with 10 bases between the two ends. CDR3 in amino acids: CASSLDGFRPQHF. The CDR3 DNA reads TGTGCCAGCAGCTTAGATGGTTTTCGGCCCCAGCATTTT.

The chain uses TRBV20-1 and TRBJ1-1; 9 bases map to TRBD1. Per germline, CDR1 DFQATT and CDR2 SNEGSKA (reference sequence). This CDR3 contains 14 residues. The V gene end was trimmed by 5 bases and the J gene end by 11 bases; junction bases not matched to a gene: 15. The CDR3 nucleotides are TGCAGTGCTCGACCCCGGGACAGGGAACATTGGGCTTTCTTT. The encoded protein is CSARPRDREHWAFF.

This clone occurred many times. Distinct nucleotide sequences in the sample also encode this CDR3. This chain joins TRBV19 and TRBJ1-5; perhaps TRBD1 as D (6 bases). Trimming shortened V by 6 bases and J by 2 bases, and 14 bases separated the two germline ends. Germline V gene sequence: CDR1 LNHDA, CDR2 SQIVND (reference sequence). This CDR3 contains 15 residues. The CDR3 sequence: CASRRGEGGNQPQHF. The CDR3, as DNA: TGTGCCAGTAGAAGGGGAGAGGGGGGCAATCAGCCCCAGCATTTT.

The genes are TRBV20-1 and TRBJ1-1; D is perhaps TRBD1 (6 bases). The V and J ends lost 0 bases and 1 base respectively, with 9 bases between them. Germline V gene data show CDR1 as DFQATT and CDR2 as SNEGSKA (reference sequence). This CDR3 contains 14 residues. DNA for the CDR3: TGCAGTGCTAGAGACCCGACAGGGAACACTGAAGCTTTCTTT. Translation gives CSARDPTGNTEAFF.

This clone appeared once. This CDR3 fails to terminate in the conserved phenylalanine or tryptophan, so it likely reflects a read error. V and J are TRBV5-1 and TRBJ2-3; D is unresolved. The V and J ends lost 3 bases and 1 base respectively, with 12 bases between them. CDR3 length: 15 residues. Germline loops: CDR1 SGHRS, CDR2 YFSETQ. For the CDR3, the DNA is TGCGCCAGCAGCTCTTCTAACCGGGGCACAGATACGCAGTATTGT. Encoded protein: CASSSSNRGTDTQYC.

Many counts were recorded for this clone. The DNA of the CDR3 is TGTGCCAGCAGCCAAGGGTACGTGACGACCGGGGAGCTGTTTTTT. Encoded protein: CASSQGYVTTGELFF. This chain uses TRBV14 with TRBJ2-2; D is undetermined. From germline, CDR1 is SGHDN and CDR2 FVKESK. V was pared by 1 base and J by 5 bases, with 11 bases between. The CDR3 is 15 amino acids.

This chain links TRBV20-1 with TRBJ2-3; 11 nucleotides line up with TRBD2. Looked up from germline, CDR1 is DFQATT and CDR2 is SNEGSKA (reference sequence). The CDR3 runs 15 residues. The V gene end was trimmed by 5 bases and the J gene end by 6 bases; junction bases not matched to a gene: 10. Here the CDR3 reads CSAYRLAGSRDTQYF. CDR3 coding DNA: TGCAGTGCTTATAGACTAGCGGGGTCACGTGATACGCAGTATTTT.

The rearrangement joins TRBV20-1 to TRBJ1-6; D possibly corresponds to TRBD1 (6 bases). Per germline, CDR1 DFQATT and CDR2 SNEGSKA (reference sequence). Trimming pared 5 bases from V and 3 bases from J, leaving 20 bases between. The CDR3 contains 17 residues. CDR3 loop: CSAGWGSTGDYNSPLHF. The CDR3 region has the DNA TGCAGTGCTGGTTGGGGATCGACAGGAGACTATAATTCACCCCTCCACTTT.

This clone was seen just once. The junction departs from germline at one end; a sequencing error may be responsible. J is TRBJ2-7 and V is TRBV7-3; D is perhaps TRBD1 or TRBD2 (7 bases each). Looked up from germline, CDR1 is SGHTA and CDR2 is FQGTGA. The CDR3 runs 14 residues. The chain's CDR3 is CSSSSQGGPREQYF. In DNA, the CDR3 is TGTTCCAGCAGTTCCCAGGGGGGGCCGAGGGAGCAGTACTTC.

The sample holds many counts of this clone. Here the CDR3 omits its conserved ending phenylalanine or tryptophan, so a read error is the likely source. The CDR3 DNA is TGTGCCAGCAGCTTAGCTTGGGGGACAGGGGGGAGGAGAACTGAAGCTTTCTCT. Translated, it gives CASSLAWGTGGRRTEAFS. The chain is built from TRBV7-8 and TRBJ1-1; TRBD1 aligns across 11 bases. The CDR3 is 18 residues long. With 0 bases clipped from V and 5 bases from J, the junction kept 11 bases outside the gene matches. Germline loops: CDR1 SGHVS, CDR2 FQNEAQ.

This clone occurred many times. The same CDR3 is also encoded by other DNA sequences in this sample. The chain recombines TRBV6-1 with TRBJ1-1; D gene uncertain. V lost 6 bases, J lost 5 bases, and 19 bases lay in between. This CDR3 has 15 residues. CDR1 is MNHNS, CDR2 SASEGT, per germline. The CDR3 sequence is CASSRSLGPVTEAFF. CDR3 DNA: TGTGCCAGCAGCCGGTCACTTGGGCCCGTGACTGAAGCTTTCTTT.

This clone was seen many times. This CDR3 reads CASSKGAYEQYF. In DNA, the CDR3 is TGTGCCAGCAGCAAGGGCGCCTACGAGCAGTACTTC. The V gene is TRBV13, the J gene TRBJ2-7; D gene ambiguous. CDR1 is PRHDT and CDR2 is FYEKMQ in the germline V gene (reference sequence). V dropped 5 bases and J dropped 2 bases, with 7 bases sitting between them. The CDR3 is 12 amino acids.

This clone counts as large (0.1 to 1%). J is TRBJ2-7 and V is TRBV6-1; 7 bases agree with TRBD1. Per germline, CDR1 MNHNS and CDR2 SASEGT. With V trimmed by 8 bases and J by 3 bases, 1 base remained unmatched. The CDR3 is 11 amino acids. The CDR3 loop is CASRDSYEQYF. CDR3 in DNA: TGTGCCAGCCGGGACAGCTACGAGCAGTACTTC.

The chain combines TRBV6-2 or TRBV6-3 with TRBJ2-1, with a possible D match to TRBD2 (6 bases). The CDR3 length is 16 residues. V lost 6 bases to trimming and J lost 8 bases, with 23 bases between them. CDR1 and CDR2 (germline): MNHEY, SVGEGT. The CDR3 nucleotides read TGTGCCAGCAGCCGGCGTAGCGGTATGGCCAACGATGAGCAGTTCTTC. Translation gives CASSRRSGMANDEQFF.

This clone was counted between two and nine times. This chain joins TRBV19 and TRBJ1-2; no definite D call. Germline V gene data show CDR1 as LNHDA and CDR2 as SQIVND (reference sequence). The CDR3 covers 14 residues. The ends were cut back, 3 bases at V and 4 bases at J, with 12 bases in the middle. CDR3 bases: TGTGCCAGTAGTATTTTAGCAGGCGGCTATGGCTACACCTTC. Translated, it gives CASSILAGGYGYTF.